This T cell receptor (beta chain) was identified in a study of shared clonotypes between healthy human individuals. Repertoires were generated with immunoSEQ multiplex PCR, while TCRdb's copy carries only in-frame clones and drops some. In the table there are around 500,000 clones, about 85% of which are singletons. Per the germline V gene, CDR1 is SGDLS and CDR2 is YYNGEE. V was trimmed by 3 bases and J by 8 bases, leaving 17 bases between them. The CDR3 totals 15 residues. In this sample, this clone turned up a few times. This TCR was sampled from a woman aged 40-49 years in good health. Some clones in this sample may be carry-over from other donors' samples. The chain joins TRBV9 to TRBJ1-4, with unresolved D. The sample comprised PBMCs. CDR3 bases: TGTGCCAGCAGCGCAGGACCCAACGCGGTGGAAAAACTGTTTTTT. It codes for CASSAGPNAVEKLFF.